The source of this T cell receptor (beta chain) is a study of shared clonotypes between healthy human individuals. Findings and caveats of the study: Non-shared clonotypes had lower generation probabilities than those shared by all four donors.

It was into CD45RA+ naive and CD45RA-negative memory subsets that the CD4+ cells were split. The V end was cut by 5 bases, the J end by 1 base, with 14 bases between. The CDR3 spans 15 residues. The germline gives CDR1 KGHSH, CDR2 LQKENI. Replicate PCRs from sorted subsets contained 200 ng DNA, which is around 30,000 T cell genomes. The assay was immunoSEQ multiplex PCR, and TCRdb's table has in-frame clones only and misses some. The profile shows more than 2 million clones, approximately 96% of them singletons. Notes on this clone: Its antigen is unknown.

The TCR sequence derives from a man younger than 35 in good health. The chain combines TRBV18 with TRBJ2-5; D is undetermined. The sequenced material came from naive CD4+ T cells sorted from blood. Regarding subset: CD45RA+ positively selected. Here the CDR3 reads CASSASPALQETQYF. In DNA, the CDR3 is TGTGCCAGCTCAGCGAGTCCGGCCCTCCAAGAGACCCAGTACTTC.